The present T cell receptor beta chain was sequenced within a study of T cells in Graves' hyperthyroidism and ophthalmopathy. At least ten counts were recorded for this clonotype. Deletions cut 5 bases from V and 2 bases from J, with 15 bases between. CDR1 and CDR2 (germline): MDHEN, SYDVKM. The CDR3 extends over 15 amino acids. It was RNA transcripts that yielded the amplified TCR beta CDR3 regions. The TCR CDR3 first-round RT-PCR relied on the HTBI primer set. MiXCR, run by TCRdb on the multiplex PCR reads, gives a single entry per CDR3 protein. This sample has about 610,000 distinct CDR3 sequences, with about 15% found just once.

V usage is TRBV28 and J usage is TRBJ1-2; D gene ambiguous. Sequencing was performed on blood. The TCR sequence derives from a woman aged 40-49 years with Graves' ophthalmopathy. The chain's CDR3 is CASSPTAIRNYGYTF. DNA of the CDR3: TGTGCCAGCAGTCCTACAGCTATTAGAAACTATGGCTACACCTTC.